Listed below are T cell receptor beta chains from one sample, sequenced in a study of regulatory T cells in long-lasting Graves disease. From the multiplex PCR reads, TCRdb called clonotypes with MiXCR, one entry per CDR3 protein. The sample has about 400,000 distinct CDR3 sequences, 15% seen once. A further study also used this sample, focusing on T cells in Graves' hyperthyroidism and ophthalmopathy.

The material sequenced was peripheral blood mononuclear cells (PBMCs), taken at new diagnosis, from a patient treated with antithyroid drugs. The receptors derive from a woman aged 40 to 50 with Graves disease. Each CDR3 is given with its conserved first and last residue. Each record gives: D gene, V gene, J gene, clone size, CDR3 DNA, CDR3 protein. D genes are given only for firm matches. Part of the rows lack a size; the others show once, few, many or a class for expanded clones.

>.|TRBV19|TRBJ2-3|.
TGTGCCACGAGGGCCCGCACAGATACGCAGTATTTT
CATRARTDTQYF
>TRBD2|TRBV28|TRBJ2-1|many
TGTGCCAGCAGCTCTAATCCGGGAGCGGGAGGTCTCTCCGACAATGAGCAGTTCTTC
CASSSNPGAGGLSDNEQFF
>.|TRBV4-2|TRBJ1-4|.
TGTGCCAGCAGCCGACTCGAGCTTAGAAAACTGTTTTTT
CASSRLELRKLFF
>TRBD2|TRBV18|TRBJ2-1|many
TGTGCCAGCTCACTCCAGACTAGCGGATCCTACAATGAGCAGTTCTTC
CASSLQTSGSYNEQFF
>TRBD1|TRBV9|TRBJ2-1|few
TGTGCCAGCAGCGTAGCGGACAGGGGGTACAATGAGCAGTTCTTC
CASSVADRGYNEQFF
>TRBD2|TRBV12-3/TRBV12-4|TRBJ2-1|many
TGTGCCAGCAGTTTGAGCGGGATCCCAAGGCGGGGTAGCTCCTACAATGAGCAGTTCTTC
CASSLSGIPRRGSSYNEQFF
>TRBD1|TRBV12-3/TRBV12-4|TRBJ2-7|.
TGTGCCAGCACTCCCGAGGGGACAGGGGCAACCTACGAGCAGTACTTC
CASTPEGTGATYEQYF
>TRBD1|TRBV29-1|TRBJ2-3|few
TGCAGCGCTGCCGGGACAGGGCCAGATACGCAGTATTTT
CSAAGTGPDTQYF
>TRBD1|TRBV12-3/TRBV12-4|TRBJ1-4|few
TGTGCCAGCAGCGGACAGGGCGGTGAAAAACTGCTTTTT
CASSGQGGEKLLF
>.|TRBV12-3/TRBV12-4|TRBJ2-3|few
TGTGCCAGCAGGCCGTCGGGGCTGGCAGATACGCAGTATTTT
CASRPSGLADTQYF
>.|TRBV13|TRBJ2-3|many
TGTGCCAGCAGCTTAGGCCCAAGGGCGGGAACCCACGGAGAAGATACGCAGTATTTT
CASSLGPRAGTHGEDTQYF